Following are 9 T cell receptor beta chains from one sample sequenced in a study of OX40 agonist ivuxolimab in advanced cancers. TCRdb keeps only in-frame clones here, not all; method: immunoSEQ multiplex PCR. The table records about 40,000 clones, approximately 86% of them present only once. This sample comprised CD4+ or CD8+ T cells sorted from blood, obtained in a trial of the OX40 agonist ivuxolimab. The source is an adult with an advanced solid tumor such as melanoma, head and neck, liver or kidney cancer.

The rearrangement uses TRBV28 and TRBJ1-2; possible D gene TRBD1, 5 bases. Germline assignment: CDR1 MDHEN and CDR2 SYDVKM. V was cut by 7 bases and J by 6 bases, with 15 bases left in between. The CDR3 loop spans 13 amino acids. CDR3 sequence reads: CASTFIRGDGYTF. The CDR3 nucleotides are TGTGCCAGCACCTTTATACGGGGGGATGGCTACACCTTC.

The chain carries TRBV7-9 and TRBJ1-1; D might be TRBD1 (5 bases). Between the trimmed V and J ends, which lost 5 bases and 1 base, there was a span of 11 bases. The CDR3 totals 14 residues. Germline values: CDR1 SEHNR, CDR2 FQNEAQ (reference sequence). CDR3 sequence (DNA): TGTGCCAGCAGCCCCTGGGGGGGGAACACTGAAGCTTTCTTT. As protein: CASSPWGGNTEAFF.

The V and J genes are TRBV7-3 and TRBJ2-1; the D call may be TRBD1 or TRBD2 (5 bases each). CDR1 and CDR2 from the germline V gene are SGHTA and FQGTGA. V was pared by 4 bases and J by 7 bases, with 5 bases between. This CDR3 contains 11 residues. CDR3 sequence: CASSWGNEQFF. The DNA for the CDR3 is TGTGCCAGCAGCTGGGGGAATGAGCAGTTCTTC.

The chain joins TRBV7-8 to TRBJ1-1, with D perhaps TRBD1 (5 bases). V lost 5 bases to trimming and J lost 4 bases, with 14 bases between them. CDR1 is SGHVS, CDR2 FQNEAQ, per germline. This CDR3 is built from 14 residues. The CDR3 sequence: CASSPTWGGTEAFF. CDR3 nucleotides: TGTGCCAGCAGCCCAACGTGGGGCGGCACTGAAGCTTTCTTT.

As DNA, the CDR3 is TGTGCCAGCAGTCATTATGGGGGGCCTCAAGAGACCCAGTACTTC. Translating gives CASSHYGGPQETQYF. This chain uses TRBV2 with TRBJ2-5; D may correspond to TRBD1 or TRBD2 (6 bases each). Trimming shortened V by 5 bases and J by 2 bases, and 15 bases separated the two germline ends. CDR1 is SNHLY and CDR2 is FYNNEI in the germline V gene. The length of the CDR3 is 15 residues.

The chain's CDR3 is CASSWNTEAFF. Here the CDR3 DNA reads TGTGCCAGCAGTTGGAACACTGAAGCTTTCTTT. The V and J genes are TRBV6-5 and TRBJ1-1; unclear D gene. V lost 4 bases and J lost 1, with 1 base in between. The CDR3 is 11 amino acids. The germline CDR1 and CDR2 sequences are MNHEY and SVGAGI.

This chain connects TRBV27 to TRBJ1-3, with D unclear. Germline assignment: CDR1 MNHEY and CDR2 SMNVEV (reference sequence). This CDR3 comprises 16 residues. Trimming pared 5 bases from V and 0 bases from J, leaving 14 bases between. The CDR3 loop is CASSPEDPISGNTIYF. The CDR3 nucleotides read TGTGCCAGCAGTCCCGAGGACCCTATCTCTGGAAACACCATATATTTT.

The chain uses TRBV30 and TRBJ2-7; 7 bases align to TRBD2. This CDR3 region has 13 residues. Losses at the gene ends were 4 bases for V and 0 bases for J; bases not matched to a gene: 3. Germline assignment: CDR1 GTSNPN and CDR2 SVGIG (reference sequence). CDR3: CAWNKRDSYEQYF. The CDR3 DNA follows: TGTGCCTGGAACAAGCGGGACTCCTACGAGCAGTACTTC.

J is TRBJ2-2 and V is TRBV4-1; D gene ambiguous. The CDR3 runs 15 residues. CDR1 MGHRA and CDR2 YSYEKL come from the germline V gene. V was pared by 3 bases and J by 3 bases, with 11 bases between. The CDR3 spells CASSQVHTDTGELFF. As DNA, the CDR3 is TGCGCCAGCAGCCAGGTACACACAGACACCGGGGAGCTGTTTTTT.